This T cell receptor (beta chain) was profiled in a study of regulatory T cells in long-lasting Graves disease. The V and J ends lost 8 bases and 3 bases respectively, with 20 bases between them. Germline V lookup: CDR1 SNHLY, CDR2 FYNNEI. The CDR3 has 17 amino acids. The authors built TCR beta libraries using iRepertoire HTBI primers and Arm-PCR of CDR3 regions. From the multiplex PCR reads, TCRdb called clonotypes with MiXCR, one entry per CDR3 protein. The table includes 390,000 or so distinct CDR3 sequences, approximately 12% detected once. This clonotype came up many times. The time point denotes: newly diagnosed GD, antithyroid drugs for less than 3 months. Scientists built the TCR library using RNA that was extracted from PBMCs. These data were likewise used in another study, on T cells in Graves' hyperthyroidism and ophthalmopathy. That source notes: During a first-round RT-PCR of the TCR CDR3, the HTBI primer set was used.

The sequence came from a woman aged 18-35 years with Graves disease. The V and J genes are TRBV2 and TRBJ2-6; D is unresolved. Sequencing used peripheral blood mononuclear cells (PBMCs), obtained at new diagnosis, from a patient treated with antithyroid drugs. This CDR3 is CASWVPFLILGANVLTF. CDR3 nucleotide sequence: TGTGCCAGCTGGGTACCCTTCCTCATCCTTGGGGCCAACGTCCTGACTTTC.